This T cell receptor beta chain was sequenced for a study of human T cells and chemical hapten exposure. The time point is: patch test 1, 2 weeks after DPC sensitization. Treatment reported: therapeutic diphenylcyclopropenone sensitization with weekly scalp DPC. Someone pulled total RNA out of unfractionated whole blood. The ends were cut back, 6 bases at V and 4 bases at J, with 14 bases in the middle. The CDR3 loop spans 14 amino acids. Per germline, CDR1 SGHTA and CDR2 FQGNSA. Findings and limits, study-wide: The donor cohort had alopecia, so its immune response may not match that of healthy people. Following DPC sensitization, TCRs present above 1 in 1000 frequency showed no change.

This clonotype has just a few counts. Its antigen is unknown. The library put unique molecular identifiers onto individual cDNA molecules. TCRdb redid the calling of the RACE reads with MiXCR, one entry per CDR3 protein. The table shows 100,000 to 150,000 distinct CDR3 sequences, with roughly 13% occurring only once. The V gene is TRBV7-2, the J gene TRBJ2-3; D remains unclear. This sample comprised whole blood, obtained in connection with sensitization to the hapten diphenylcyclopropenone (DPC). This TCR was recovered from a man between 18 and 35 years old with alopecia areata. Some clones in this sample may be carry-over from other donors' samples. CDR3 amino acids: CASSLIGRADTQYF. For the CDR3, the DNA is TGTGCCAGCAGTTTGATCGGGCGCGCAGATACGCAGTATTTT.